The T cell receptor (beta chain) described here comes from a study of long-term antiretroviral therapy in people with HIV. The CDR3 loop spans 13 amino acids. Trimming pared 9 bases from V and 3 bases from J, leaving 14 bases between. CDR1 LNHDA and CDR2 SQIVND come from the germline V gene (reference sequence). General study points: Relative to transplant donor controls, diversity remained lower despite increasing after ART. Gathering of blood took place between about 2003 and 2018, possibly under older ART regimens.

This clone has just one count. What it binds is not known. immunoSEQ v3.0 was run at survey level. Data came from immunoSEQ multiplex PCR; TCRdb stores just in-frame clones and leaves some out. The table lists approximately 30,000 clones, roughly 88% of them singletons. The chain couples TRBV19 to TRBJ2-5; possibly TRBD1 for D (6 bases). The receptor was derived from a man between 25 and 39 years old with HIV. Sequenced here: unsorted PBMCs, sampled 2.7 to 2.8 years after starting antiretroviral therapy. CDR3 loop: CASQGQPEETQYF. CDR3 DNA sequence: TGTGCCAGCCAAGGACAGCCAGAAGAGACCCAGTACTTC.